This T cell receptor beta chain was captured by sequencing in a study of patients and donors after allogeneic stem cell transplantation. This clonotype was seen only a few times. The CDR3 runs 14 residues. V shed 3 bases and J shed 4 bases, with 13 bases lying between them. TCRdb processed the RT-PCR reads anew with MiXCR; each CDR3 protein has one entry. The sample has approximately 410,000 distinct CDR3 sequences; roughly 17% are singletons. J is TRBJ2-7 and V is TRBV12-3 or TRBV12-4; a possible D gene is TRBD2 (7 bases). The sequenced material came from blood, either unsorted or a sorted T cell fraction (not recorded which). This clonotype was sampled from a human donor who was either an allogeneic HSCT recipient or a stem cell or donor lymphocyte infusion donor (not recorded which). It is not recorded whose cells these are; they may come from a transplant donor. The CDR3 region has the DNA TGTGCCAGCAGTTTGGGAGGGGGTGTATACGAGCAGTACTTC. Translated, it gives CASSLGGGVYEQYF.